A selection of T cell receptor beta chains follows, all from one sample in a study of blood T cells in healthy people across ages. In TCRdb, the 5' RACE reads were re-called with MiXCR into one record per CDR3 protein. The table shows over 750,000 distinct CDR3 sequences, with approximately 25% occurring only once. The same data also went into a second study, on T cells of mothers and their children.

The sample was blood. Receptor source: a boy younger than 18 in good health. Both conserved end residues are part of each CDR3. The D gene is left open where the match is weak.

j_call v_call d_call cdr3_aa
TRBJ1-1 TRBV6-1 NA CASSQKRGGRLNTEAFF
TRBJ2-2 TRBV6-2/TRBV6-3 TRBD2 CASSSGGPTGELFF
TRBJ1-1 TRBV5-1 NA CASSLTDLRDTEAFF
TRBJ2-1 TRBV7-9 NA CASSQVTLDEQFF
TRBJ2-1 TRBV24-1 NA CATGFSWDEQFF
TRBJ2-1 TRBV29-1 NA CSVESKGSSYNEQFF
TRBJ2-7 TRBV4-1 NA CASSQDPRSGYEQYF
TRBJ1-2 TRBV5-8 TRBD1 CASSPGGTGSYGYTF
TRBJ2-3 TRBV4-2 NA CASSQVQASTDTQYF
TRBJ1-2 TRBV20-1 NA CSARGDEGNYGYTF
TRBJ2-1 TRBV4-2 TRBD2 CASSQVLAGGYNEQFF
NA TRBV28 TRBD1 CASVRDRLYNEQFF
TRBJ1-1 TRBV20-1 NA CSARQGSSTEAFF
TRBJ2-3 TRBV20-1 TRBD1 CSARDPQGAVDTQYF
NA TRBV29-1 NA CSAITGNEQYF
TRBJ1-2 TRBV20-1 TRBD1 CSALDREDYGYTF
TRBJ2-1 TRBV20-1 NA CSFPSRSSYNEQFF
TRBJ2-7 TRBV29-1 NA CSVAQGTDEQYF
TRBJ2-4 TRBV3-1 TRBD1 CASSHGTGQNIQYF
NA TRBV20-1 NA CSARSFRGDHYEQYF
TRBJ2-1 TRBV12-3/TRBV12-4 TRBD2 CASSGGLAGSRDEQFF
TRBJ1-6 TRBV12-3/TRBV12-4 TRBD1 CASSPTTGGNSPLHF
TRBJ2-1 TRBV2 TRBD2 CASSEQGTSGNEQFF
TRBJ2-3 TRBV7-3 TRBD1 CASSFQGARGTDTQYF
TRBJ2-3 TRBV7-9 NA CASSPTADYSTDTQYF
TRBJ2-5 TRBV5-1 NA CASSRRGRGTETQYF
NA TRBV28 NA CASSAATNEQFF
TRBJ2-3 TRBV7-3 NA CASSPKGTESTDTQYF
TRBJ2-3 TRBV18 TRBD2 CASSPLAGSSTDTQYF